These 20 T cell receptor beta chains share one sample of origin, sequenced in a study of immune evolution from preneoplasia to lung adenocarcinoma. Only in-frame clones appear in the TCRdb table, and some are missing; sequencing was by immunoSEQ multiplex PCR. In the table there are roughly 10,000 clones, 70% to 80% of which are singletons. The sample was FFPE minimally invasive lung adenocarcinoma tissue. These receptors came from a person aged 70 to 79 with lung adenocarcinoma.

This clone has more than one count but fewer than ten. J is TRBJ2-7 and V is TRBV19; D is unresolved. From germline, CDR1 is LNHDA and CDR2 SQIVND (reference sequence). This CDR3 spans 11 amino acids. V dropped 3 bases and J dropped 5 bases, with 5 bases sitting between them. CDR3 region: CASSIRHEQYF. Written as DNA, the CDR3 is TGTGCCAGTAGTATTCGTCACGAGCAGTACTTC.

The CDR3 here is CASSQDPRAGYEDTQYF. DNA for the CDR3: TGCGCCAGCAGCCAAGATCCCAGGGCAGGGTATGAGGATACGCAGTATTTT. The chain joins TRBV4-3 to TRBJ2-3; possible D gene TRBD1, 5 bases. Germline CDR1 is LGHNA and CDR2 is YSLEER. Trimming removed 0 bases from V and 6 bases from J, with 19 bases in between. The CDR3 contains 17 residues.

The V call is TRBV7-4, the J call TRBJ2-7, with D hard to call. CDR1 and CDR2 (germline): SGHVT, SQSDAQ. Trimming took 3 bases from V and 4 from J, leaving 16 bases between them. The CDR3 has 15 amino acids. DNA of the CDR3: TGTGCCAGCAGCTTTACTAAGGGTCGTGGATACGAGCAGTACTTC. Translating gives CASSFTKGRGYEQYF.

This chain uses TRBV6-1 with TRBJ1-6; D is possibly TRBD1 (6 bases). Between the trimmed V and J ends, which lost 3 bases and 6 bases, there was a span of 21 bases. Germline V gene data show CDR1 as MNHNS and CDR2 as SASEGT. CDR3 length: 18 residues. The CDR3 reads CASSDAFSRGAGNSPLHF. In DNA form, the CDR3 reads TGTGCCAGCAGTGACGCCTTTAGTAGGGGGGCAGGTAATTCACCCCTCCACTTT.

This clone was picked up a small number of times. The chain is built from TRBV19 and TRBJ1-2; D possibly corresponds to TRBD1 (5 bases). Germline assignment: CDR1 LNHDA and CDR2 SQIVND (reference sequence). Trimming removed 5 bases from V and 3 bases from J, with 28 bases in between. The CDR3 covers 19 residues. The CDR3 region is CASSYLQVGDFNWHYGYTF. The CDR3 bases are TGTGCCAGTAGTTACCTTCAAGTTGGGGACTTCAATTGGCACTATGGCTACACCTTC. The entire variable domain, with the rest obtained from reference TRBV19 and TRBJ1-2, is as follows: DGGITQSPKYLFRKEGQNVTLSCEQNLNHDAMYWYRQDPGQGLRLIYYSQIVNDFQKGDIAEGYSVSREKKESFPLTVTSAQKNPTAFYLCASSYLQVGDFNWHYGYTFGSGTRLTVV.

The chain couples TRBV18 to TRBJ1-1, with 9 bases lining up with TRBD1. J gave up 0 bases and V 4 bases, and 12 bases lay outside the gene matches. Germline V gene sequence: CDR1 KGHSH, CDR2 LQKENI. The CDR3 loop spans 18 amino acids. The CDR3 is CASSRDRGARRVNTEAFF. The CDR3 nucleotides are TGTGCCAGCTCACGCGACAGGGGGGCGCGTCGCGTGAACACTGAAGCTTTCTTT.

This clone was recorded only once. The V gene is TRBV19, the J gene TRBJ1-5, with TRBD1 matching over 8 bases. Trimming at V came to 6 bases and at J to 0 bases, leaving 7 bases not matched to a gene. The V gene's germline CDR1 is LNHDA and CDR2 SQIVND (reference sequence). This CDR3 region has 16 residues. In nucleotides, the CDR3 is TGTGCCAGTAGGCAGGACAGGGCCTATAGCAATCAGCCCCAGCATTTT. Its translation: CASRQDRAYSNQPQHF.

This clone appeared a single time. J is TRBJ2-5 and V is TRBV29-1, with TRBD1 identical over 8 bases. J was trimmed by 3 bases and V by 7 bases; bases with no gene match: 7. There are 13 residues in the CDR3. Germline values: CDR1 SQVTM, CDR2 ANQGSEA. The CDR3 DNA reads TGCAGCGGACAGGGGACGCCTAAAGAGACCCAGTACTTC. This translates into CSGQGTPKETQYF.

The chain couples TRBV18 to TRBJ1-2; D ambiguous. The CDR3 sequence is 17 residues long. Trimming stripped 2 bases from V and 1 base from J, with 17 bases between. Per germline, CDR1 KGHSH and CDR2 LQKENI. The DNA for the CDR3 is TGTGCCAGCTCACCAAGGTGGGTAGCCACTAGTAACTATGGCTACACCTTC. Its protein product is CASSPRWVATSNYGYTF.

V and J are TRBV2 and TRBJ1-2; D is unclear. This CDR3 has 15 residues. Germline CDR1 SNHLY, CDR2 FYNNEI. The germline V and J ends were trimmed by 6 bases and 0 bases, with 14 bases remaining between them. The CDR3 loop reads CASSHRLLTNYGYTF. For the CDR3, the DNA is TGTGCCAGCAGCCACCGATTATTAACTAACTATGGCTACACCTTC.

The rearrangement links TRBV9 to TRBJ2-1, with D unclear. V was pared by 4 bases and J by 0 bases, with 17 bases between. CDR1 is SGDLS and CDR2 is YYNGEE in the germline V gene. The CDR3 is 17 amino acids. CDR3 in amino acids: CASSPRPPRSSYNEQFF. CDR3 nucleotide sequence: TGTGCCAGCAGCCCACGACCCCCTAGGAGCTCCTACAATGAGCAGTTCTTC.

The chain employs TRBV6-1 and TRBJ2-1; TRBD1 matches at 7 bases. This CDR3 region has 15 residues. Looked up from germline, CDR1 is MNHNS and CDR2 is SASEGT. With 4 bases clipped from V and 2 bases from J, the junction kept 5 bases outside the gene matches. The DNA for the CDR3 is TGTGCCAGCAGTGTCGGACAGGCCGCCTACAATGAGCAGTTCTTC. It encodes CASSVGQAAYNEQFF.

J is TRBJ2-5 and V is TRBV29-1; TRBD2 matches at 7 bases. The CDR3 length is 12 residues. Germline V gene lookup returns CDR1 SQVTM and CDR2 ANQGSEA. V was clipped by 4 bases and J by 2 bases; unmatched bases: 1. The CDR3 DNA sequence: TGCAGCGTTGCGGGGGGTCAAGAGACCCAGTACTTC. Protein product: CSVAGGQETQYF.

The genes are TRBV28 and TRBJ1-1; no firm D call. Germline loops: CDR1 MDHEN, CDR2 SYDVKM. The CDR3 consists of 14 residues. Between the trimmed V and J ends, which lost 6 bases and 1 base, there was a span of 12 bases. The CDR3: CASSRSQQNTEAFF. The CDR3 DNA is TGTGCCAGCAGCCGATCCCAGCAGAACACTGAAGCTTTCTTT.

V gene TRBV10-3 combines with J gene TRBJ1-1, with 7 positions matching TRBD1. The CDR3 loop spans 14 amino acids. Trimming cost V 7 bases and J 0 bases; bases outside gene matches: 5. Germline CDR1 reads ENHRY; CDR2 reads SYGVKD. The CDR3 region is CAITPTGMNTEAFF. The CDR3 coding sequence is TGTGCCATCACCCCGACAGGGATGAACACTGAAGCTTTCTTT.

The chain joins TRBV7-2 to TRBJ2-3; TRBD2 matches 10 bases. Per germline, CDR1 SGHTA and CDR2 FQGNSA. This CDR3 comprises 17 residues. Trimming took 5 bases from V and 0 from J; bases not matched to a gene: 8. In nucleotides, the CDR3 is TGTGCCAGCAGCCGAAGGGTTAGCGGGGGGAGCACAGATACGCAGTATTTT. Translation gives CASSRRVSGGSTDTQYF.

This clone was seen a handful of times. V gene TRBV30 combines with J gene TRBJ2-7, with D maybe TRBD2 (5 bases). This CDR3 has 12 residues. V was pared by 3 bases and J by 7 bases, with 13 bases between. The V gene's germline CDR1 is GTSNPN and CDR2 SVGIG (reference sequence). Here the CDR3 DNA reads TGTGCCTGGAGCTACAGTTCGGGAGAGCAGTACTTC. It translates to CAWSYSSGEQYF. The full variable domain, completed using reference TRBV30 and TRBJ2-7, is SQTIHQWPATLVQPVGSPLSLECTVEGTSNPNLYWYRQAAGRGLQLLFYSVGIGQISSEVPQNLSASRPQDRQFILSSKKLLLSDSGFYLCAWSYSSGEQYFGPGTRLTVT.

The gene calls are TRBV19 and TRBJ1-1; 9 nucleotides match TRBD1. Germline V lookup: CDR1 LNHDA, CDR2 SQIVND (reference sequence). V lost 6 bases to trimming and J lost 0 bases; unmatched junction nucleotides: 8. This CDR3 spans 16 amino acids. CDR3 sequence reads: CASRVSTGGLNTEAFF. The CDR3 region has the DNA TGTGCCAGTAGGGTGTCGACAGGGGGTTTGAACACTGAAGCTTTCTTT.

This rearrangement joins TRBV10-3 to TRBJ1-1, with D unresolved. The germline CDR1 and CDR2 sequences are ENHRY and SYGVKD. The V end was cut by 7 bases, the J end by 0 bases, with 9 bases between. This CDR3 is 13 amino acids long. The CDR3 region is CAINRDLNTEAFF. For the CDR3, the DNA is TGTGCCATCAACAGAGACTTGAACACTGAAGCTTTCTTT.

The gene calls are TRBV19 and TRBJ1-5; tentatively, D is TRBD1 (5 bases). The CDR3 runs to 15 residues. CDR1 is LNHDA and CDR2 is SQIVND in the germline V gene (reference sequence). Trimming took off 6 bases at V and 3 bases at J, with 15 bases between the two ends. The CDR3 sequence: CASRLFGGVNQPQHF. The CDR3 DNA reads TGTGCCAGTAGACTCTTTGGGGGGGTCAATCAGCCCCAGCATTTT.